What follows describes a single T cell receptor beta chain. This specimen comes from a study of T cells after yellow fever vaccination. TCRdb itself ran the 5' RACE reads through MiXCR, one entry per CDR3 protein. The table records more than 300,000 distinct CDR3 sequences, 3.5% to 4.5% of them present only once. CDR1 is MGHRA and CDR2 is YSYEKL in the germline V gene. After removal of 1 base from V and 15 bases from J, the junction contained 5 bases not matched to a gene. The CDR3 is 12 amino acids. The source of this sequence is a man aged 18 to 30 who received the YFV17D yellow fever vaccine. This chain joins TRBV4-1 and TRBJ2-1; 8 bases match TRBD2. The sequencing used PBMCs, collected 15 days after the yellow fever booster vaccination. The CDR3 loop is CASSQAAGERFF. In nucleotides, the CDR3 is TGCGCCAGCAGCCAAGCAGCGGGGGAGAGGTTCTTC.